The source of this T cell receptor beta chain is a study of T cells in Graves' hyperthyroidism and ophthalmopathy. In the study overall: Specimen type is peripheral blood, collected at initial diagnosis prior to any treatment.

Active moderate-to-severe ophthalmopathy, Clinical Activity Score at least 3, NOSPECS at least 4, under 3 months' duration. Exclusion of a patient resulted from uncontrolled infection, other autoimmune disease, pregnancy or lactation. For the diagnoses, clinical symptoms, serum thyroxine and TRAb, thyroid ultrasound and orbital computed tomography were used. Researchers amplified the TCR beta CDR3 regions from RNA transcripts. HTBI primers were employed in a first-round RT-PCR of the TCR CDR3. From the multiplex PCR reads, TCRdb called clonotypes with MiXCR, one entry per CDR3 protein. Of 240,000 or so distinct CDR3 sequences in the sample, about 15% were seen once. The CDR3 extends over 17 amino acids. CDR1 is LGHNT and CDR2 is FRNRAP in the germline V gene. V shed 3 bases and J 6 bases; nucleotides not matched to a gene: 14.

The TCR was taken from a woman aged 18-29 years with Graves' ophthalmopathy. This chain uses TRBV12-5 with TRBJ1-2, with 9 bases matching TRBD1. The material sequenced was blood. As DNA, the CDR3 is TGTGCTAGTGGTTTCCGGGAGACCGGGACAGGGTCTAATGGCTACACCTTC. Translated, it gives CASGFRETGTGSNGYTF.